The following is a T cell receptor (beta chain) sequence with its context. What it recognizes is unknown. Trimming cost V 6 bases and J 2 bases, with 17 bases left between them. Per germline, CDR1 SGHTA and CDR2 FQGNSA. The CDR3 loop spans 15 amino acids. Checkpoint therapy with ipilimumab 1 mg/kg began 14 to 28 days after transplant. The record originates from a study of ipilimumab plus nivolumab after autologous stem cell transplantation. Study at large: Myeloma patients were high-risk transplant-naive or relapsed within 3 years of first autologous transplant. The study, taken as a whole, reports: Authors suggest TCR repertoire, Treg phenotype and gut microbiota support further study.

Sequencing used immunoSEQ multiplex PCR; TCRdb keeps in-frame clones, though not all of them. The sample carries 9,000 to 15,000 clones, 75% recorded once. Here the sequenced sample was PBMCs, taken in a trial of ipilimumab plus nivolumab as post-transplant consolidation. The chain combines TRBV7-2 with TRBJ2-7, with D maybe TRBD1 (6 bases). The sequence was collected from a male donor with multiple myeloma. CDR3 nucleotide sequence: TGTGCCAGCAGTTTAACAGGGCCCGGTCCCTACGAGCAGTACTTC. Translating it yields CASSLTGPGPYEQYF.